These T cell receptor beta chains were read from a single sample in a study of cytomegalovirus exposure and HLA in healthy donors. Repertoires were generated with immunoSEQ multiplex PCR, while TCRdb's copy carries only in-frame clones and drops some. The sample contains almost 85,000 clones, roughly 73% of which appear only once. Input material: PBMCs. Receptor source: a male donor in good health and CMV-seropositive. Both conserved end residues are part of each CDR3. A D gene is named only where the DNA matches it firmly. Clone size is given for some rows only: seen once, a few or many times, or a class if the clone is expanded.

j_call d_call v_call clone_size cdr3_nt cdr3_aa
TRBJ1-1 TRBD1 TRBV5-1 NA TGCGCCAGCATGGTAGGCAGGGGGTCTTCAAGCGGAGGGGCTTTCTTT CASMVGRGSSSGGAFF
TRBJ1-5 TRBD1 TRBV5-1 NA TGCGCCAGCAGCCTGCTCCCGACAGGGGGCCATCAGCCCCAGCATTTT CASSLLPTGGHQPQHF
TRBJ2-7 TRBD1 TRBV7-2 NA TGTGCCAGCAGCCCATCGACAGGGTTCGGCGAGCAGTACTTC CASSPSTGFGEQYF
TRBJ1-4 NA TRBV2 NA TGTGCCAGCAGTTATGAATCTCCTGGCAGGCTCAATGAAAAACTGTTTTTT CASSYESPGRLNEKLFF
TRBJ2-7 NA TRBV5-1 few TGCGCCAGCAGCTCGTGGTCGGGTAGCGGCTACGAGCAGTACTTC CASSSWSGSGYEQYF
TRBJ1-3 NA TRBV2 NA TGTGCCAGCAGATTCCTCGGGGTGGGCTACGAAAACACCATATATTTT CASRFLGVGYENTIYF
TRBJ2-7 NA TRBV7-3 NA TGTGCCAGCAGCTTATCGGTCAGCCTAGCGAGGATAAACTACGAGCAGTACTTC CASSLSVSLARINYEQYF
TRBJ1-2 TRBD1 TRBV5-1 NA TGCGCCAGCAGCTTGGCCGGACAGGGCGGTTATGGCTACACCTTC CASSLAGQGGYGYTF
TRBJ1-2 TRBD1 TRBV5-6 NA TGTGCCAGCAGCTTGTTTTTAAAGGGGGCCTACTATGGCTACACCTTC CASSLFLKGAYYGYTF
TRBJ2-3 NA TRBV11-3 NA TGTGCCAGCAGCTTAAAAGCGTCGTCCACAGATACGCAGTATTTT CASSLKASSTDTQYF
TRBJ1-4 TRBD1 TRBV28 NA TGTGCCAGCAGACCCCCCGGGACAGAATATGAAAAACTGTTTTTT CASRPPGTEYEKLFF
TRBJ2-7 NA TRBV27 NA TGTGCCAGCACCTCCTTGGGACACAACTACGAGCAGTACTTC CASTSLGHNYEQYF
TRBJ2-1 TRBD2 TRBV6-6 NA TGTGCCAGCAGTAATAGCGGGAGGGTTAATGAGCAGTTCTTC CASSNSGRVNEQFF
TRBJ2-7 TRBD1 TRBV13 few TGTGCCAGCAGCCTCCTGGACAGGGGGGAGTACGAGCAGTACTTC CASSLLDRGEYEQYF
TRBJ2-7 NA TRBV7-6 NA TGTGCCAGCAGTTCGGGTTTAACCTACGAGCAGTACTTC CASSSGLTYEQYF
TRBJ2-3 TRBD2 TRBV7-9 NA TGTGCCAGCAGCCTTACTAGCGGGAGAACAGATACGCAGTATTTT CASSLTSGRTDTQYF
TRBJ1-6 NA TRBV5-8 NA TGTGCCAGCAGCTTGGACGGCAGGCTCAGTTCACCCCTCCACTTT CASSLDGRLSSPLHF
TRBJ2-2 NA TRBV7-9 NA TGTGCCAGCAGCCCCTCGACAGCGCAGGCAAGCACCGGGGAGCTGTTTTTT CASSPSTAQASTGELFF
TRBJ2-6 NA TRBV28 NA TGTGCCAGCAGTTCCTGGGAGGTCGGGGCCAACGTCCTGACTTTC CASSSWEVGANVLTF
TRBJ1-2 NA TRBV5-1 NA TGCGCCAGCAGCTTAGGGGGAGTGAACTATGGCTACACCTTC CASSLGGVNYGYTF
TRBJ2-7 TRBD1 TRBV7-2 NA TGTGCCAGCAGCGACGCAGGGGGCCTATTCTACGAGCAGTACTTC CASSDAGGLFYEQYF
TRBJ2-1 TRBD1 TRBV27 NA TGTGCCAGCAGCCTGGACAGGGGCTCCTACAATGAGCAGTTCTTC CASSLDRGSYNEQFF
TRBJ1-1 NA TRBV15 NA TGTGCCACCAGCAGGTTGGGAGCCGGCCTCTTGAACACTGAAGCTTTCTTT CATSRLGAGLLNTEAFF
TRBJ2-1 TRBD2 TRBV27 NA TGTGCCAGCAGTTTGGCGGGAGGTACCTACAATGAGCAGTTCTTC CASSLAGGTYNEQFF
TRBJ2-5 TRBD1 TRBV6-6 once TGTGCCAGCAGTTACTCGACAGGGTTTCAAGAGACCCAGTACTTC CASSYSTGFQETQYF
TRBJ1-1 TRBD1 TRBV29-1 NA TGCAGCGTACGCGACAGGGGGTCGGCCACTGAAGCTTTCTTT CSVRDRGSATEAFF
TRBJ2-3 TRBD2 TRBV15 NA TGTGCCACCAGCCCAGGCGCCAGGACTAGCGGGACAGATACGCAGTATTTT CATSPGARTSGTDTQYF
TRBJ2-7 TRBD2 TRBV5-1 NA TGCGCCAGCAGCCATGGACTAGCGGGAACTCTGCACGAGCAGTACTTC CASSHGLAGTLHEQYF
TRBJ2-7 NA TRBV30 NA TGTGCCTCCTCCAGCTCCTACGAGCAGTACTTC CASSSSYEQYF
TRBJ2-5 NA TRBV15 NA TGTGCCACCAGCCCTGCGGGTGGGAGATCGGAGACCCAGTACTTC CATSPAGGRSETQYF
TRBJ2-2 TRBD2 TRBV5-1 NA TGCGCCAGCACCCTTACCGGGACTACTACCGGGGAGCTGTTTTTT CASTLTGTTTGELFF
TRBJ2-3 NA TRBV6-1 NA TGTGCCAGCAGTGGCTTCGGACTTAGCACAGATACGCAGTATTTT CASSGFGLSTDTQYF
TRBJ2-1 NA TRBV15 NA TGTGCCACCAGGCGTAGCGAAGGATCCTACAATGAGCAGTTCTTC CATRRSEGSYNEQFF
TRBJ2-3 TRBD2 TRBV28 once TGTGTCAGCAGTACACCGGCAGCGGGAGGGGTCACAGATACGCAGTATTTT CVSSTPAAGGVTDTQYF
TRBJ1-4 NA TRBV19 NA TGTGCCAGTAAAACAAAAGGGACTCAGAGTGAAAAACTGTTTTTT CASKTKGTQSEKLFF
TRBJ2-7 TRBD2 TRBV11-2 NA TGTGCCAGCAGCTTAGGGGTGACTAGCAGCTACGAGCAGTACTTC CASSLGVTSSYEQYF
TRBJ2-7 NA TRBV5-1 NA TGCGCCAGCAGCATAGGACAGTTAGGGGCTTCCTACGAGCAGTACTTC CASSIGQLGASYEQYF
TRBJ1-1 NA TRBV25-1 few TGTGCCAGCAGTGAATCAAGGAGGGGAGGCACTGAAGCTTTCTTT CASSESRRGGTEAFF
TRBJ1-3 NA TRBV7-9 once TGTGCCAGCAGCTTAGCCATGACCACAGTTAGCTCTGGAAACACCATATATTTT CASSLAMTTVSSGNTIYF
TRBJ2-1 TRBD2 TRBV7-2 once TGTGCCAGCAGCTTACAATTCTTAGCGGGAGGGAGCAATGAGCAGTTCTTC CASSLQFLAGGSNEQFF
TRBJ2-3 TRBD2 TRBV10-3 NA TGTGCCATCAGTGAGTCGGTAGCGGGAGGGGACACAGATACGCAGTATTTT CAISESVAGGDTDTQYF
TRBJ2-1 TRBD2 TRBV6-4 NA TGTGCCAGCAGTGACTCCCCCCTAGCGGGAGGGCCTTGGGGCCATGAGCAGTTCTTC CASSDSPLAGGPWGHEQFF
TRBJ2-7 NA TRBV21-1 NA TGTGCCAGCAGCAAACCACGGGACAGGGGGCAGTACGAGCAGTACTTC CASSKPRDRGQYEQYF
TRBJ2-4 TRBD2 TRBV7-2 NA TGTGCCAGCAGCGTTAGCGGGAGGGCCGGCAAAAACATTCAGTACTTC CASSVSGRAGKNIQYF
TRBJ2-1 TRBD2 TRBV6-1 NA TGTGCCAGCAGTACACTAGCGGGAGTGGATGAGCAGTTCTTC CASSTLAGVDEQFF
TRBJ2-7 TRBD2 TRBV18 NA TGTGCCAGCTCATCCCAGGGACTAGCGGGAGGTTACGAGCAGTACTTC CASSSQGLAGGYEQYF
TRBJ1-5 TRBD1 TRBV28 NA TGTGCCGCGTGGGACAGGCAGTATAGCAATCAGCCCCAGCATTTT CAAWDRQYSNQPQHF
TRBJ1-1 NA TRBV19 NA TGTGCCAGTAGTCCCCGGACCGGCGGGGAAGCTTTCTTT CASSPRTGGEAFF
TRBJ2-7 TRBD1 TRBV19 NA TGTGCCAGTAGTCACAGGGGGCTATACGAGCAGTACTTC CASSHRGLYEQYF
TRBJ2-1 NA TRBV27 once TGTGCCAGCAGTCGAGGGAATGAGCAGTTCTTC CASSRGNEQFF
TRBJ1-1 NA TRBV28 NA TGTGCCAGCAGTTTAAAGGACAGAGCAGCTTTCTTT CASSLKDRAAFF